The rows below give T cell receptor beta chains drawn from one sample of a study of blood T cell repertoires in COVID-19. The table came from immunoSEQ multiplex PCR; TCRdb's copy has only in-frame clones and leaves some out. This table holds fewer than 120,000 clones, around three quarters found once. Specimen: peripheral blood. These receptor sequences come from a woman in her sixties or seventies with acute or convalescent COVID-19. The CDR3 runs from the conserved cysteine through the conserved F or W. A D gene is named only where the DNA matches it firmly. The listing skips clone size in some rows; elsewhere it reads once, few, many or a size class.

D gene	clone size	V gene	J gene	CDR3 DNA	CDR3 protein
.	.	TRBV28	TRBJ1-5	TGTGCCAGCTTAGGGGTTAGCAATCAGCCCCAGCATTTT	CASLGVSNQPQHF
.	many	TRBV2	TRBJ2-5	TGTGCCAGCAGTGAATTAGGCCGAGGAGGGACCCAGTACTTC	CASSELGRGGTQYF
.	.	TRBV28	TRBJ1-5	TGTGCCAGCAGCGGCCACAGGGCGCAGCCCCAGCATTTT	CASSGHRAQPQHF
.	.	TRBV5-1	TRBJ2-3	TGCGCCAGCAGCTTGGCCGGGGGGCGGGATACGCAGTATTTT	CASSLAGGRDTQYF
TRBD2	.	TRBV7-3	TRBJ2-1	TGTGCCAGCAGCCCGAGACTAGCCTCCAATGAGCAGTTCTTC	CASSPRLASNEQFF
.	.	TRBV7-3	TRBJ1-5	TGTGCCAGCGACAGACCATGGACAGACATCAACCCCCAGCATTTT	CASDRPWTDINPQHF
TRBD1	.	TRBV14	TRBJ1-5	TGTGCCAGCAGCCAGGACAGGGAGAGGAATCAGCCCCAGCATTTT	CASSQDRERNQPQHF
.	.	TRBV19	TRBJ1-1	TGTGCCAGTAGTCGAAATAGGGGGGGTGAAGCTTTCTTT	CASSRNRGGEAFF
.	.	TRBV25-1	TRBJ1-2	TGTGCCAGCAGTCGGGCAGGGGACGGCTATGGCTACACCTTC	CASSRAGDGYGYTF
.	.	TRBV12-3/TRBV12-4	TRBJ2-1	TGTGCCAGCACCACTTACAATGAGCAGTTCTTC	CASTTYNEQFF
TRBD2	.	TRBV7-9	TRBJ2-3	TGTGCCAGCAGCCAACTAGCGGGGGATAGTGATACGCAGTATTTT	CASSQLAGDSDTQYF
.	.	TRBV4-2	TRBJ1-2	TGTGCCAGCAGCCAAGTGGGCACCTATGGCTACACCTTC	CASSQVGTYGYTF
.	.	TRBV5-4	TRBJ1-2	TGTGCCAGCAGCTTAATCGCAGTCCAGGGCTACACCTTC	CASSLIAVQGYTF
.	once	TRBV18	TRBJ1-5	TGTGCCAGCTCACCTCAGGGGAGCCGGAACCAGCCCCAGCATTTT	CASSPQGSRNQPQHF
.	.	TRBV14	TRBJ2-2	TGTGCCAGCAGCTCGGGTTGGACCGGGGAGCTGTTTTTT	CASSSGWTGELFF
TRBD2	many	TRBV11-2	TRBJ2-5	TGTGCCAGCAGCTTGGGATCCCTAGCGGGGTACCAAGAGACCCAGTACTTC	CASSLGSLAGYQETQYF
.	once	TRBV6-6	TRBJ1-5	TGTGCCAGCAGTATGACAGGTGGTCAGCCCCAGCATTTT	CASSMTGGQPQHF
.	.	TRBV5-1	TRBJ2-7	TGCGCCAGCAGCTTGGTTCCAGGGTTATACGAGCAGTACTTC	CASSLVPGLYEQYF
TRBD1	.	TRBV19	TRBJ1-6	TGTGCCAGTAGAAGCGGGACAGGGTTCTATAATTCACCCCTCCACTTT	CASRSGTGFYNSPLHF
TRBD1	.	TRBV11-2	TRBJ2-3	TGTGCCAGCGGAAGACTCCGGGACAGGGGGCGCGGAGATACGCAGTATTTT	CASGRLRDRGRGDTQYF
TRBD2	.	TRBV7-2	TRBJ2-2	TGTGCCAGCAGACTAGCGGTAAACACCGGGGAGCTGTTTTTT	CASRLAVNTGELFF
.	.	TRBV6-1	TRBJ1-2	TGTGCCAGCAGTGAAATGACACAAAAGTCTGGCTACACCTTC	CASSEMTQKSGYTF
.	.	TRBV3-1/TRBV3-2	TRBJ2-7	TGTGCCAGCAGCCAAGGTATTTACGAGCAGTACTTC	CASSQGIYEQYF
.	.	TRBV4-2	TRBJ2-5	TGTGCCAGCAGCCAAGAGATCGGTGCCCAAGAGACCCAGTACTTC	CASSQEIGAQETQYF
.	few	TRBV6-5	TRBJ1-3	TGTGCCAGCAGTTACTCGTACAACTCTGGAAACACCATATATTTT	CASSYSYNSGNTIYF
.	.	TRBV6-5	TRBJ1-1	TGTGCCAGCGAGGGTAGGACTGAAGCTTTCTTT	CASEGRTEAFF
TRBD1	.	TRBV12-3/TRBV12-4	TRBJ1-5	TGTGCCACCAGGACAGGGAGGCAGCCCCAGCATTTT	CATRTGRQPQHF
TRBD1	.	TRBV6-5	TRBJ2-5	TGTGCCATCCAGAGGGGACAGGGTCGGGAAGAGACCCAGTACTTC	CAIQRGQGREETQYF
TRBD1	.	TRBV7-2	TRBJ2-7	TGTGCCAGCAGCTTAGGGAAACAGGGGGCGCGGGAGCAGTACTTC	CASSLGKQGAREQYF
.	.	TRBV5-4	TRBJ2-7	TGTGCCAGCAGCTTGGGTGGCGGGACCTACGAGCAGTACTTC	CASSLGGGTYEQYF
.	.	TRBV28	TRBJ1-5	TGTGCCAGCAGAACCATGCGGGGGCTAACCAATCAGCCCCAGCATTTT	CASRTMRGLTNQPQHF
.	.	TRBV5-4	TRBJ1-1	TGTGCCAGCAGCTTGGCGGGGTTCCCGCACACGAACACTGAAGCTTTCTTT	CASSLAGFPHTNTEAFF
.	.	TRBV7-2	TRBJ1-5	TGTGCCAGCAGCTTAGAGGGAGGTAGAGGCAATCAGCCCCAGCATTTT	CASSLEGGRGNQPQHF
.	.	TRBV7-9	TRBJ1-4	TGTGCCAGCAGCTTCGGGACAACTAATGAAAAACTGTTTTTT	CASSFGTTNEKLFF
.	.	TRBV6-2/TRBV6-3	TRBJ2-7	TGTGCCAGCAGCCAGAACCTGGACAACTCCTACGAGCAGTACTTC	CASSQNLDNSYEQYF